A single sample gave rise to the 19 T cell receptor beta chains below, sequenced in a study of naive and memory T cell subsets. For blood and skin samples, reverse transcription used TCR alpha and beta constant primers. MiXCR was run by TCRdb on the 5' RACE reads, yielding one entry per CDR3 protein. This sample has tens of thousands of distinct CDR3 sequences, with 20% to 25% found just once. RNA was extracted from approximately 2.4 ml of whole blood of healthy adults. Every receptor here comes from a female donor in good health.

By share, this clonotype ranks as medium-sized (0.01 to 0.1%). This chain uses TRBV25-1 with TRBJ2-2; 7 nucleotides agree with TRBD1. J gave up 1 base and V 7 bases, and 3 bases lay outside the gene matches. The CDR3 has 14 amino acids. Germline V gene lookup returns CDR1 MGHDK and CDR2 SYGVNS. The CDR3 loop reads CASTRTGNTGELFF. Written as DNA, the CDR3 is TGTGCCAGCACTCGGACAGGGAACACCGGGGAGCTGTTTTTT.

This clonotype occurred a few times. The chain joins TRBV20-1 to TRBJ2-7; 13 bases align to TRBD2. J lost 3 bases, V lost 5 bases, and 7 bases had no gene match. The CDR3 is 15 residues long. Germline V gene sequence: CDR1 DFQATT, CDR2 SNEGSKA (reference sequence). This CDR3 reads CSAPTRTSGGYEQYF. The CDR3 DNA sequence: TGCAGTGCTCCTACTAGGACTAGCGGGGGCTACGAGCAGTACTTC.

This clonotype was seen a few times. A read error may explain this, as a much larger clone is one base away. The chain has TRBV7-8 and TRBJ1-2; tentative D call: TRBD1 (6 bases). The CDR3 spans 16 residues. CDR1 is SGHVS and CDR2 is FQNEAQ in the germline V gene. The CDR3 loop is CASSLNRRGQIYGDTF. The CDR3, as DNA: TGTGCCAGCAGCCTTAACAGACGAGGACAGATCTATGGCGACACCTTC.

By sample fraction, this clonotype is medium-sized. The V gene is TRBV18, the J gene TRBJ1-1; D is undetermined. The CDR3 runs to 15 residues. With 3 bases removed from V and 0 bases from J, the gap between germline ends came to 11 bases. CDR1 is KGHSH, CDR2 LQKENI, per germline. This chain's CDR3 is CASSPVSNVNTEAFF. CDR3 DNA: TGTGCCAGCTCACCCGTCTCAAACGTGAACACTGAAGCTTTCTTT.

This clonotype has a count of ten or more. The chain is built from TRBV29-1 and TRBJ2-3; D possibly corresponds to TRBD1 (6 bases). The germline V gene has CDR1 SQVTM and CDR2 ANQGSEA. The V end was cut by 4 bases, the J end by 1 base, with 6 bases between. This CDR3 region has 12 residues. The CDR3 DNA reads TGCAGCGTTGGGACAGGCACAGATACGCAGTATTTT. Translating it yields CSVGTGTDTQYF.

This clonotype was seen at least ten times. Written as DNA, the CDR3 is TGTGCCAGCTCACCACGGACAGACAATGAAGCTTTCTTT. Its protein product is CASSPRTDNEAFF. The rearrangement uses TRBV18 and TRBJ1-1; the D gene is possibly TRBD1 (6 bases). The germline CDR1 and CDR2 sequences are KGHSH and LQKENI. The CDR3 consists of 13 residues. V was shortened by 1 base and J by 7 bases, with 10 bases between the two germline ends.

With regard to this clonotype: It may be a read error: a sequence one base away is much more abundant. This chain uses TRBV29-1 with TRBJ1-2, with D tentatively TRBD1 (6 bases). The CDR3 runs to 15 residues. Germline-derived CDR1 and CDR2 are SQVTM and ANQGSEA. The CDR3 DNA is TGCAGCGCCGGCCGTATCGGGGCTGGGGGCTATGGCGACACCTTC. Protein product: CSAGRIGAGGYGDTF.

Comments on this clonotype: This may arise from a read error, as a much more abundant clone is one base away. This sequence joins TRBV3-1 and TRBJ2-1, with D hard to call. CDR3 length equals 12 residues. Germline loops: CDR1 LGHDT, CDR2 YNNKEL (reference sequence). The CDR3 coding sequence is TGTGCCAACAGCCAAGACCTACGGGAGCAGTTCTTC. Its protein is CANSQDLREQFF.

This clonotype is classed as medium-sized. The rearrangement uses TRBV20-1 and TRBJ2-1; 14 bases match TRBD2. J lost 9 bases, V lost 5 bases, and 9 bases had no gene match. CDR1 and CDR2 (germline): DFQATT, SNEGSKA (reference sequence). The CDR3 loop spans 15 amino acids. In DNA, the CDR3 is TGCAGTGCTGGCCCGGGACTAGCGGGAGCGGGTGAGCAGTTCTTC. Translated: CSAGPGLAGAGEQFF.

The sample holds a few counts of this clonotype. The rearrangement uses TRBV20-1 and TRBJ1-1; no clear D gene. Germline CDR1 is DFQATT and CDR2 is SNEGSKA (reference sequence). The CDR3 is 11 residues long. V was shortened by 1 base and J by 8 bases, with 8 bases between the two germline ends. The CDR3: CSARGSMEAFF. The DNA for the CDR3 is TGCAGTGCTAGAGGGTCCATGGAAGCTTTCTTT.

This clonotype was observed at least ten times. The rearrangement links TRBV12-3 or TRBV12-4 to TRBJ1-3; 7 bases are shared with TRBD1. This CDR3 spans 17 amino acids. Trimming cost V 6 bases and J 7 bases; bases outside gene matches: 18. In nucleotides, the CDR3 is TGTGCCAGCAGGGCCGACACCGGGACAGAATTGTCCAACACCATATATTTT. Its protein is CASRADTGTELSNTIYF.

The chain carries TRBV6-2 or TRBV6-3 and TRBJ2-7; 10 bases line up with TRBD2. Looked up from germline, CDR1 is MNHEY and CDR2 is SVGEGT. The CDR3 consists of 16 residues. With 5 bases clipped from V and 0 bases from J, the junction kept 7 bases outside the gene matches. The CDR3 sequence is CASSKGLAVNSYEQYF. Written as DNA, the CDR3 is TGTGCCAGCAGTAAAGGACTAGCGGTAAACTCCTACGAGCAGTACTTC.

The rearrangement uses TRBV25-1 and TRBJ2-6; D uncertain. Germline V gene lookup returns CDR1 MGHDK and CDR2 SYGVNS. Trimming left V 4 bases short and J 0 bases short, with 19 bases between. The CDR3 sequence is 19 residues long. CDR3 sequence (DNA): TGTGCCAGCAGTGTGGCCAGCGTCTTATGGGTCTCTGGGGCCAACGTCCTGACTTTC. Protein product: CASSVASVLWVSGANVLTF.

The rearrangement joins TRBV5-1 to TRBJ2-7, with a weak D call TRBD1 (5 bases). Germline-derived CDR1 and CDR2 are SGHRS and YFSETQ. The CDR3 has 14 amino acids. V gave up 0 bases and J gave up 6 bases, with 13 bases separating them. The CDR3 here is CASSLDSGRGEQYF. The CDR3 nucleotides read TGCGCCAGCAGCTTGGATTCAGGGCGCGGCGAGCAGTACTTC.

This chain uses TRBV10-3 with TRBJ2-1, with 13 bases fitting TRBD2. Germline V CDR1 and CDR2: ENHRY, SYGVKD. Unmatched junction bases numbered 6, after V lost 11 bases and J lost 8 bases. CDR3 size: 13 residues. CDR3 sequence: CAATSGGADEQFF. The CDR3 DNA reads TGTGCCGCAACTAGCGGGGGGGCCGATGAGCAGTTCTTC.

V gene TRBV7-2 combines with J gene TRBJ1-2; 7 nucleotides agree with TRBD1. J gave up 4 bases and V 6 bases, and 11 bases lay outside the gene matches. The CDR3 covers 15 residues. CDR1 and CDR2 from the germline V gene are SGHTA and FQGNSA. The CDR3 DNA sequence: TGTGCCAGCAGAAGGACAGAGGAGGGGGCCTATGGCTACACCTTC. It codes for CASRRTEEGAYGYTF.

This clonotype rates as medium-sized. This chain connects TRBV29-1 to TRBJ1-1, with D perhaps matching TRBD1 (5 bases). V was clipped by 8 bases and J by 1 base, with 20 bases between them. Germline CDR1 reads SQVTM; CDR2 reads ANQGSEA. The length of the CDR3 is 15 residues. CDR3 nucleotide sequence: TGCAGCACCTTGAAGCCCGGGGGTGCGAACACTGAAGCTTTCTTT. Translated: CSTLKPGGANTEAFF.

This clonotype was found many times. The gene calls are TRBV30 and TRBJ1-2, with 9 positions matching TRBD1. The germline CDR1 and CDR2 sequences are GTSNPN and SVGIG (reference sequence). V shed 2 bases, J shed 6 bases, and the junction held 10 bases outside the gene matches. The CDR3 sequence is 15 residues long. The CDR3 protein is CAWSNMWTGENGYTF. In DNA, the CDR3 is TGTGCCTGGAGTAATATGTGGACAGGGGAAAATGGCTACACCTTC.

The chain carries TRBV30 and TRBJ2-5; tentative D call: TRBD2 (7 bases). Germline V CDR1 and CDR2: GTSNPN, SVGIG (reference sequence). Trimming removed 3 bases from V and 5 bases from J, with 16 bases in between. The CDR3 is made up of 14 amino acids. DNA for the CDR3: TGTGCCTGGAGCTACGGGGGGCCGACCGAGACCCAGTACTTC. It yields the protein CAWSYGGPTETQYF.